This T cell receptor (beta chain) is from a study of shared clonotypes between healthy human individuals. Whole-study results and caveats: Sequencing depth was expected to affect clonotype sharing among donors.

Germline V lookup: CDR1 SEHNR, CDR2 FQNEAQ (reference sequence). J was trimmed by 0 bases and V by 5 bases; bases with no gene match: 2. This CDR3 has 14 residues. Naive CD45RA+ and memory CD45RA-negative subsets were split from CD4+ cells. Turning to this clone: Its antigen is not known. Other DNA sequences within the sample encode an identical CDR3.

Profiled with immunoSEQ multiplex PCR; TCRdb holds only in-frame clones, not every one. The sample contains some 1 million clones, about 70% of which appear only once. The clonotype comes from a man between 18 and 35 years old in good health. The chain carries TRBV7-9 and TRBJ2-7; TRBD1 matches at 9 bases. The sequenced sample consisted of memory CD4+ T cells sorted from blood. Subset meaning: CD45RA-negative fraction. The CDR3 DNA reads as TGTGCCAGCAGCCAGGGACAGGGCTCCTACGAGCAGTACTTC. The encoded protein is CASSQGQGSYEQYF. Using reference TRBV7-9 and TRBJ2-7 for the parts outside the CDR3, the full variable domain is DTGVSQNPRHKITKRGQNVTFRCDPISEHNRLYWYRQTLGQGPEFLTYFQNEAQLEKSRLLSDRFSAERPKGSFSTLEIQRTEQGDSAMYLCASSQGQGSYEQYFGPGTRLTVT.